Sequencing of this TCR beta chain was carried out in a study of identifying expanded T cells in peripheral blood. Notes on this clone: Its specificity is unknown.

General study findings and limits: Differentially abundant clones: 1 to 1.5 between replicates, around 17 at 2 to 3 weeks, around 19 at four.

V gave up 5 bases and J gave up 7 bases, with 8 bases separating them. CDR3 size: 10 residues. From germline, CDR1 is DFQATT and CDR2 SNEGSKA (reference sequence). The data were produced by immunoSEQ multiplex PCR, yet TCRdb's version contains in-frame clones alone and is incomplete. This table holds around 120,000 clones, around 88% found once. The sequenced sample was blood. The TCR sequence derives from a person aged 18 to 75 in good health. The chain has TRBV20-1 and TRBJ2-5; D is undetermined. The CDR3 DNA sequence: TGCAGTGCTGCTGATAGGACCCAGTACTTC. Translated, it gives CSAADRTQYF.